This T cell receptor (beta chain) is from a study of cytomegalovirus exposure and HLA in healthy donors. Study summary: An earlier analysis identified more than 95 million unique TCR beta sequences in 150 million to 200 million T cells. Whole-study findings and limits: Later analysis identified 15,000 to 20,000 TCR beta sequences associated with HLA alleles, using a false discovery rate threshold of 0.05.

As regards this clone: The antigen remains unidentified.

Researchers ran the PCR with 60 Vbeta and 13 Jbeta primers. Data came from immunoSEQ multiplex PCR; TCRdb stores just in-frame clones and leaves some out. The table shows 160,000 or so clones, with about four fifths occurring only once. Between the trimmed V and J ends, which lost 2 bases and 2 bases, there was a span of 6 bases. Germline V gene sequence: CDR1 KGHSH, CDR2 LQKENI. The CDR3 covers 13 residues. The clonotype comes from a woman aged 25 to 39 in good health and CMV-seropositive. The sequenced material came from PBMCs. V usage is TRBV18 and J usage is TRBJ1-1; no reliable D call. CDR3: CASSPEANTEAFF. CDR3 DNA: TGTGCCAGCTCACCAGAGGCAAACACTGAAGCTTTCTTT.